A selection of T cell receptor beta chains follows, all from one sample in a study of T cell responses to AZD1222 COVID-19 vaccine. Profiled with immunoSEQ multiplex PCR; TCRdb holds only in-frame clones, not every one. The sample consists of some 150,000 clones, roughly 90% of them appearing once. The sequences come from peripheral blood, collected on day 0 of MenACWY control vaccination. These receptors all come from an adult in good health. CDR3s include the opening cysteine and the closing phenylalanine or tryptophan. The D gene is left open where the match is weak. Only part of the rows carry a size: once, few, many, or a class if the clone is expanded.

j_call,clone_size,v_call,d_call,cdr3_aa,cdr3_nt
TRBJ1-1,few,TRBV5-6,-,CASSLNTEAFF,TGTGCCAGCAGCTTGAACACTGAAGCTTTCTTT
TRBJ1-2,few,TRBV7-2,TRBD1,CASSPRTGGILYGYTF,TGTGCCAGCAGCCCAAGGACAGGGGGGATCCTCTATGGCTACACCTTC
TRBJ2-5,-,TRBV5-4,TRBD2,CASSSSRLAEGTQYF,TGTGCCAGCAGCAGCAGCAGGCTAGCGGAGGGAACCCAGTACTTC
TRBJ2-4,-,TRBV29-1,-,CSADGGNIQYF,TGCAGCGCCGACGGGGGAAACATTCAGTACTTC
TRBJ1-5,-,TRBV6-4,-,CASSSGMKQPQHF,TGTGCCAGCAGTTCGGGAATGAAACAGCCCCAGCATTTT
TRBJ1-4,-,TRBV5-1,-,CASSLQGTATNEKLFF,TGCGCCAGCAGCTTACAGGGTACGGCAACTAATGAAAAACTGTTTTTT
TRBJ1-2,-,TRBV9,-,CASSVEGVGGYTF,TGTGCCAGCAGCGTAGAGGGGGTTGGTGGCTACACCTTC
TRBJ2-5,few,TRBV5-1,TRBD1,CASSVTGGETQYF,TGCGCCAGCAGCGTCACAGGGGGAGAGACCCAGTACTTC
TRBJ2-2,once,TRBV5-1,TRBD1,CAERTGGSTGELFF,TGCGCCGAGCGGACAGGGGGTTCGACCGGGGAGCTGTTTTTT
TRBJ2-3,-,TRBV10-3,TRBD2,CAISGLTSGGPSAPDTQYF,TGTGCCATCAGTGGCCTGACTAGCGGGGGGCCGTCAGCGCCAGATACGCAGTATTTT
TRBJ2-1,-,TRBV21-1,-,CASSKGAGFMTSGAPISYNEQFF,TGTGCCAGCAGCAAAGGAGCAGGATTCATGACTAGCGGGGCCCCGATTTCCTACAATGAGCAGTTCTTC
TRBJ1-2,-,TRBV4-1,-,CASSHPNRDVYGYTF,TGCGCCAGCAGCCACCCCAACAGGGACGTCTATGGCTACACCTTC
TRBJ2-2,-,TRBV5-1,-,CASSELGTNTGELFF,TGCGCCAGCTCAGAGTTGGGGACGAACACCGGGGAGCTGTTTTTT
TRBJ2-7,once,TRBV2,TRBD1,CASSEGRGRRYEQYF,TGTGCCAGCAGTGAGGGCAGGGGGCGAAGATACGAGCAGTACTTC
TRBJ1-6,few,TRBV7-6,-,CASSLEIFSPSPLHF,TGTGCCAGCAGCTTGGAAATCTTCAGCCCATCACCCCTCCACTTT
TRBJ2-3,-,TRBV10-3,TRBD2,CAISRGLAGTTDTQYF,TGTGCCATCAGCCGTGGACTAGCGGGGACCACAGATACGCAGTATTTT
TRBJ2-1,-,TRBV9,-,CASSGIAYNEQFF,TGTGCCAGCAGCGGTATAGCCTACAATGAGCAGTTCTTC
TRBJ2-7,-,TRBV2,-,CASGQDFSSYEQYF,TGTGCCAGTGGGCAGGACTTTAGCTCCTACGAGCAGTACTTC
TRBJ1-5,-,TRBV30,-,CAWSVGGGQPQHF,TGTGCCTGGAGTGTCGGGGGGGGTCAGCCCCAGCATTTT
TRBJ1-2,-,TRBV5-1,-,CASSLGQNYGYTF,TGCGCCAGCAGCTTAGGGCAGAACTATGGCTACACCTTC
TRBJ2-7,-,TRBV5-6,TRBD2,CASSRVAGEQYF,TGTGCCAGCAGCAGGGTAGCGGGAGAGCAGTACTTC
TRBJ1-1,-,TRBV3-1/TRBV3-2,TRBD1,CASSQAQGVGAFF,TGTGCCAGCAGCCAAGCCCAGGGGGTCGGAGCTTTCTTT
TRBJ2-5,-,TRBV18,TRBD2,CASSPSAGAAGETQYF,TGTGCCAGCTCACCTTCAGCGGGAGCGGCCGGAGAGACCCAGTACTTC
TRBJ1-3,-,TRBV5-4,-,CASSSSQAYSGNTIYF,TGTGCCAGCAGCTCCTCACAGGCGTACTCTGGAAACACCATATATTTT
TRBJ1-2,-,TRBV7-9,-,CASSVGQYGYTF,TGTGCCAGCAGCGTCGGACAGTATGGCTACACCTTC
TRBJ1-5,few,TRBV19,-,CASSIVGSPNQPQHF,TGTGCCAGTAGTATAGTCGGCAGCCCGAATCAGCCCCAGCATTTT
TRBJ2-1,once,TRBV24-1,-,CATSAESSYNEQFF,TGTGCCACCAGTGCGGAGAGCTCCTACAATGAGCAGTTCTTC
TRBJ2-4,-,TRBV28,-,CASSLGQLAKNIQYF,TGTGCCAGCAGTTTAGGACAGTTAGCCAAAAACATTCAGTACTTC
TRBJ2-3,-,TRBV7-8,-,CASSLGTYTDTQYF,TGTGCCAGCAGCCTAGGAACCTACACAGATACGCAGTATTTT
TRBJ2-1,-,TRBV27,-,CASSLTRSSYNEQFF,TGTGCCAGCAGTTTAACCAGGAGCTCCTACAATGAGCAGTTCTTC
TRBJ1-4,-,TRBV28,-,CASFPGYPNEKLFF,TGTGCCAGCTTTCCGGGGTACCCTAATGAAAAACTGTTTTTT
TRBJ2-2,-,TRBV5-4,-,CASSLGGRNTGELFF,TGTGCCAGCAGCTTAGGGGGGAGGAACACCGGGGAGCTGTTTTTT
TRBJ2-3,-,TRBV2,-,CASSEALLGRDTQYF,TGTGCCAGCAGTGAAGCGCTTCTGGGGAGAGATACGCAGTATTTT
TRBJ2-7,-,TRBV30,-,CAWSTLRPYEQYF,TGTGCCTGGAGTACGTTACGGCCCTACGAGCAGTACTTC
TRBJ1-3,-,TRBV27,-,CASSFRLTSGNTIYF,TGTGCCAGCAGTTTTCGACTGACCTCTGGAAACACCATATATTTT
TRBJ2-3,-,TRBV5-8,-,CASSLGGLGDTQYF,TGTGCCAGCAGCTTGGGAGGTCTTGGAGATACGCAGTATTTT
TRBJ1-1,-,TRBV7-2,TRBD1,CASSPTGTGVGTEAFF,TGTGCCAGCAGTCCCACTGGAACAGGGGTCGGCACTGAAGCTTTCTTT
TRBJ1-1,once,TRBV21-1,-,CASSKRQGKANTEAFF,TGTGCCAGCAGCAAAAGACAGGGAAAGGCGAACACTGAAGCTTTCTTT
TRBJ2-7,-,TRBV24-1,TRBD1,CATSDSRDSYEQYF,TGTGCCACCAGTGACTCCAGGGACAGCTACGAGCAGTACTTC
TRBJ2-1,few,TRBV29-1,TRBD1,CSVAQGAFEQFF,TGCAGCGTTGCTCAGGGGGCATTTGAGCAGTTCTTC
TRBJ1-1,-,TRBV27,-,CASSLSVPTEAFF,TGTGCCAGCAGTTTATCGGTCCCCACTGAAGCTTTCTTT
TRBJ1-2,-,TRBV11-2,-,CASSYGRFYGYTF,TGTGCCAGCAGCTACGGGAGGTTCTATGGCTACACCTTC
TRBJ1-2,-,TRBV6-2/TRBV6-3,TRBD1,CASSYDPGTERSYGYTF,TGTGCCAGCAGTTACGACCCCGGGACAGAAAGATCCTATGGCTACACCTTC
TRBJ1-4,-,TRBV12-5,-,CASGGGTNEKLFF,TGTGCTAGTGGGGGGGGGACTAATGAAAAACTGTTTTTT
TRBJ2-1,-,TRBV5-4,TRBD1,CASSKSGQGANNEQFF,TGTGCCAGCAGCAAATCCGGGCAGGGGGCAAACAATGAGCAGTTCTTC